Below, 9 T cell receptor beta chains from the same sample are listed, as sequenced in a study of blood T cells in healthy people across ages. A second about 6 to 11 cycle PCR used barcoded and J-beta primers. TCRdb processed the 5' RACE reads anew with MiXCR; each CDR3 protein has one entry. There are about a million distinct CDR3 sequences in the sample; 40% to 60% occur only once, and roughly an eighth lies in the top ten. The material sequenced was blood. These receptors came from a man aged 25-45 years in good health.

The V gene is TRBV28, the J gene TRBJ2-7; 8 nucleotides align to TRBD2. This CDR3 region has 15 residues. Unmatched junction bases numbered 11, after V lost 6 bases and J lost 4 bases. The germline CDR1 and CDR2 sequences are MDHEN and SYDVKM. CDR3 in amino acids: CASSRGTSGLYEQYF. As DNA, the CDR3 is TGTGCCAGCAGCCGTGGGACTAGTGGCCTTTACGAGCAGTACTTC.

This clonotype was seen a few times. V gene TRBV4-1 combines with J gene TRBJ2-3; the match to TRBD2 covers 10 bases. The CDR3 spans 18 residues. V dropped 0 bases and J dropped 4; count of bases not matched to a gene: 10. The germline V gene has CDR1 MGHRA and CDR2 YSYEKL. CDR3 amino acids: CASSQDHVAGGYADTQYF. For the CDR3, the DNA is TGCGCCAGCAGCCAAGATCACGTAGCGGGGGGCTATGCAGATACGCAGTATTTT.

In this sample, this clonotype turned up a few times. CDR3 protein: CAIGRTGSTDTQYF. CDR3 nucleotide sequence: TGTGCCATCGGAAGGACAGGAAGCACAGATACGCAGTATTTT. The chain couples TRBV10-3 to TRBJ2-3, with 7 positions matching TRBD1. V shed 8 bases and J 0 bases; nucleotides not matched to a gene: 5. CDR1 and CDR2 from the germline V gene are ENHRY and SYGVKD. CDR3 length: 14 amino acids.

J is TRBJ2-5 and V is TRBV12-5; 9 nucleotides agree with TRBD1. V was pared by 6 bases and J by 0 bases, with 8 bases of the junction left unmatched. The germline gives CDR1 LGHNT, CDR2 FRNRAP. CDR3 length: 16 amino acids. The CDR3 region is CASGTWDREYQETQYF. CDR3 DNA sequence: TGTGCTAGTGGCACCTGGGACAGGGAATACCAAGAGACCCAGTACTTC.

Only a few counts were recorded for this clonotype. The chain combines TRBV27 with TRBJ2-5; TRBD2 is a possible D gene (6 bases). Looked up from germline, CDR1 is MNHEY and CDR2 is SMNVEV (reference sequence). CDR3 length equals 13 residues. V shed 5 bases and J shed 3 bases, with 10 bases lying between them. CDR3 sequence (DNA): TGTGCCAGCAGTAGGAGGGAAAAAGAGACCCAGTACTTC. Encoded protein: CASSRREKETQYF.

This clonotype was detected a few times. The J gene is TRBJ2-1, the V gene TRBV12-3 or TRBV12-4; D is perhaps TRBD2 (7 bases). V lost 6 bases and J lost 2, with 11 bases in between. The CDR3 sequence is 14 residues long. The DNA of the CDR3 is TGTGCCAGCAGACGCGGGGGCACCTACAATGAGCAGTTCTTC. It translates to CASRRGGTYNEQFF.

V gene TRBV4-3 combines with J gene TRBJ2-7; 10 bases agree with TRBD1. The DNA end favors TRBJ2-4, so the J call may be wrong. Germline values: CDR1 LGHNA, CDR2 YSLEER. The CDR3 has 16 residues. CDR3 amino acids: CASSQDYDRGRNIQYF. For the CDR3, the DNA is TGCGCCAGCAGCCAAGATTACGACAGGGGGCGAAACATTCAGTACTTC.

The CDR3 region has the DNA TGTGCCAGCAGCTTAATTGGAGTCACTGAAGCTTTCTTT. Amino acids: CASSLIGVTEAFF. The V and J genes are TRBV11-1 and TRBJ1-1, with D hard to call. The CDR3 is made up of 13 amino acids. Germline lookup yields CDR1 SGHAT and CDR2 FQDESV (reference sequence). V lost 2 bases and J 4 bases, leaving 8 bases between the germline ends.

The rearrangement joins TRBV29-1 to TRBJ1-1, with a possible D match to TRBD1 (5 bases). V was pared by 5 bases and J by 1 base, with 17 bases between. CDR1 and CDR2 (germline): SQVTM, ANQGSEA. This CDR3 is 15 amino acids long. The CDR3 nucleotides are TGCAGCGTTTATGAGCCGGGACTGAGGAACACTGAAGCTTTCTTT. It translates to CSVYEPGLRNTEAFF.